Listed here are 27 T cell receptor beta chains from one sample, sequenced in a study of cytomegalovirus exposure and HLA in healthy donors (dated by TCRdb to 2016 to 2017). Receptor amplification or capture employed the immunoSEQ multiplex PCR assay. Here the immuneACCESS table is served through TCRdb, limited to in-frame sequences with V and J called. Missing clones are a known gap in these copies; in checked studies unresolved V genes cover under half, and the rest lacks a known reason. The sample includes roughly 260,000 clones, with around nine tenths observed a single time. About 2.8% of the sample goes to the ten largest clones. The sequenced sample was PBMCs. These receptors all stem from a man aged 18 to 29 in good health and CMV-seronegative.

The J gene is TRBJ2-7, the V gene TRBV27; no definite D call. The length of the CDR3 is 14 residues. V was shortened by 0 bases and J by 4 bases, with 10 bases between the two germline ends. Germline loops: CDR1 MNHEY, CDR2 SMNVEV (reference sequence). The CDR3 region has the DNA TGTGCCAGCAGTTTATCGATAAACAAATACGAGCAGTACTTC. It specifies CASSLSINKYEQYF.

The CDR3 reads CASSHLTGTSGRGNEQFF. CDR3 nucleotides: TGCGCCAGCAGCCACCTGACCGGGACTAGCGGGAGGGGTAATGAGCAGTTCTTC. V gene TRBV4-3 combines with J gene TRBJ2-1, with 16 nucleotides matching TRBD2. CDR3 size: 18 residues. Germline trimming cut 3 bases from V and 7 bases from J; bases unmatched to any gene: 9. In germline, CDR1 is LGHNA, CDR2 YSLEER.

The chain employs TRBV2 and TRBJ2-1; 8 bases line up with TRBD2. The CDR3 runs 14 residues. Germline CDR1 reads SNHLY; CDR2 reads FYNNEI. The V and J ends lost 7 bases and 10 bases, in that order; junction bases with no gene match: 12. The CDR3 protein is CASNLAGMGGEQFF. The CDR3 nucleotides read TGTGCCAGCAATCTAGCGGGTATGGGTGGGGAGCAGTTCTTC.

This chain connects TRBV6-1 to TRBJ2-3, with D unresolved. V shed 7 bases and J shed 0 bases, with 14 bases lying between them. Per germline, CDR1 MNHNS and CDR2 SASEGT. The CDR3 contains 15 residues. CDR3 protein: CASKNSQPSTDTQYF. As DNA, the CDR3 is TGTGCCAGCAAGAACAGCCAACCTAGCACAGATACGCAGTATTTT.

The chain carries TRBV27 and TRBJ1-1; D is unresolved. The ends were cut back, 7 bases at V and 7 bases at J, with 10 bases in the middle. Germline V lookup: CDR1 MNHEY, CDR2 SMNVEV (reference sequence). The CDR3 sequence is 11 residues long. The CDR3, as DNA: TGTGCCAGCATCCCGACGGGTGAAGCTTTCTTT. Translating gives CASIPTGEAFF.

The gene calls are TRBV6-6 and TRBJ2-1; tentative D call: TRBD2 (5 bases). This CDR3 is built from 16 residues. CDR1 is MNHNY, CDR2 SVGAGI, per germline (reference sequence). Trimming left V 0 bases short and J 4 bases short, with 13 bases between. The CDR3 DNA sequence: TGTGCCAGCAGTTACTCGATGGTGGACTCATACAATGAGCAGTTCTTC. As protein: CASSYSMVDSYNEQFF.

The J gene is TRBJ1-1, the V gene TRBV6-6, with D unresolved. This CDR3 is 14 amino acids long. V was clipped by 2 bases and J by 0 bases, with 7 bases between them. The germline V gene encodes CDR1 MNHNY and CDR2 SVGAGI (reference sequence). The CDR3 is CASSYRGLNTEAFF. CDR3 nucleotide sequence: TGTGCCAGCAGTTACCGGGGTTTGAACACTGAAGCTTTCTTT.

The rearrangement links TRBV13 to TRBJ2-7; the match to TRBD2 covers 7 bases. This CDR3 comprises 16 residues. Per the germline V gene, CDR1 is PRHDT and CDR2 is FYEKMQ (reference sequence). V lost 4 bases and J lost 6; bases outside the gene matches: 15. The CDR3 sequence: CASSSKRAWEGSEQYF. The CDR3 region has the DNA TGTGCCAGCAGCTCAAAAAGAGCGTGGGAGGGTAGCGAGCAGTACTTC.

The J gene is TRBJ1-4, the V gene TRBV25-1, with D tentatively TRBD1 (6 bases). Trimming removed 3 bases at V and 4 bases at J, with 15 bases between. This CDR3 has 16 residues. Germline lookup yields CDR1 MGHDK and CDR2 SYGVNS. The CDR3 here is CASSEGTHSLNEKLFF. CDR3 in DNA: TGTGCCAGCAGTGAGGGGACACACAGTCTTAATGAAAAACTGTTTTTT. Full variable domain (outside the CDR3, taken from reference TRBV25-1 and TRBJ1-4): EADIYQTPRYLVIGTGKKITLECSQTMGHDKMYWYQQDPGMELHLIHYSYGVNSTEKGDLSSESTVSRIRTEHFPLTLESARPSHTSQYLCASSEGTHSLNEKLFFGSGTQLSVL.

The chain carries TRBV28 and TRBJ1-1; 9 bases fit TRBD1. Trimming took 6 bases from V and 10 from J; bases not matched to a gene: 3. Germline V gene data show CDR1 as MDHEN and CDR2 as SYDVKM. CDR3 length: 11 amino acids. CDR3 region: CASSPDRGAFF. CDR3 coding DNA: TGTGCCAGCAGCCCGGACAGGGGAGCTTTCTTT.

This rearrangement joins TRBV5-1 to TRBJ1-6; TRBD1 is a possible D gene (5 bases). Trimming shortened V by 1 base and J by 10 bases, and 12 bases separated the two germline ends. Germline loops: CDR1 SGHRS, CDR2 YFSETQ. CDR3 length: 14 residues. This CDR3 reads CASSLRGLESPLHF. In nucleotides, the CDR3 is TGCGCCAGCAGCTTGCGGGGACTCGAGTCACCCCTCCACTTT. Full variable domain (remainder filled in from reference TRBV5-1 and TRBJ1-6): KAGVTQTPRYLIKTRGQQVTLSCSPISGHRSVSWYQQTPGQGLQFLFEYFSETQRNKGNFPGRFSGRQFSNSRSEMNVSTLELGDSALYLCASSLRGLESPLHFGNGTRLTVT.

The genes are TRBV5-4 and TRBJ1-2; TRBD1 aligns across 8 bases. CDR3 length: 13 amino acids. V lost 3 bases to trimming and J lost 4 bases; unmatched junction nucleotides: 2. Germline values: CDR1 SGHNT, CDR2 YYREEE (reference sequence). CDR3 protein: CASSSTGGYGYTF. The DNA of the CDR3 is TGTGCCAGCAGCTCAACAGGGGGCTATGGCTACACCTTC.

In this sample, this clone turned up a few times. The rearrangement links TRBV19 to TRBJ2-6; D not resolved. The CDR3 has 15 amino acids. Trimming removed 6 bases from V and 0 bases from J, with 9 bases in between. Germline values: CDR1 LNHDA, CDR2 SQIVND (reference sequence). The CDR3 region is CASSDGSSGANVLTF. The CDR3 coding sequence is TGTGCCAGTAGCGACGGGTCCTCTGGGGCCAACGTCCTGACTTTC.

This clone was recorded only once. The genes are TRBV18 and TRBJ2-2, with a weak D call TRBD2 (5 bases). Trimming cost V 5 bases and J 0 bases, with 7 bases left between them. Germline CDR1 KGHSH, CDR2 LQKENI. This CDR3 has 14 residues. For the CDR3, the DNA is TGTGCCAGCTCATCGGGGTCGAACACCGGGGAGCTGTTTTTT. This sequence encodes CASSSGSNTGELFF.

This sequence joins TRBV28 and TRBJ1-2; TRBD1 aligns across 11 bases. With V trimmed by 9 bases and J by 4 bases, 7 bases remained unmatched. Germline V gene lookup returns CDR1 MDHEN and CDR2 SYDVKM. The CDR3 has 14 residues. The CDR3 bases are TGTGCCAGTTGGGGGACAGGGGGTAGCTATGGCTACACCTTC. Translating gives CASWGTGGSYGYTF.

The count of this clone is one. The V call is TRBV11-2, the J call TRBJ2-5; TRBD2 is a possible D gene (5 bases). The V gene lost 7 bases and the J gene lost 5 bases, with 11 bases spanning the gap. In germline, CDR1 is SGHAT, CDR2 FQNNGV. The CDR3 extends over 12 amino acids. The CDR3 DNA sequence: TGTGCCAGCAAACCGGGCGGGGAGACCCAGTACTTC. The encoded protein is CASKPGGETQYF.

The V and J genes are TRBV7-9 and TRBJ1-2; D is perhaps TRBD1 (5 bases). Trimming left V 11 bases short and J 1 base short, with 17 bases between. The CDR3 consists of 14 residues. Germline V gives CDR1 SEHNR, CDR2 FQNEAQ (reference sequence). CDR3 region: CAAERQGDNYGYTF. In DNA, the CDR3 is TGTGCCGCCGAAAGACAAGGGGATAACTATGGCTACACCTTC.

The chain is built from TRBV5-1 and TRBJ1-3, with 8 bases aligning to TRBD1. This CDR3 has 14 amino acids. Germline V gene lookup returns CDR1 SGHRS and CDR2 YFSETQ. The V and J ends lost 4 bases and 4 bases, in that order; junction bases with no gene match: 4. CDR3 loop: CASSLQGGGNTIYF. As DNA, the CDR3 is TGCGCCAGCAGCCTACAGGGGGGCGGAAACACCATATATTTT.

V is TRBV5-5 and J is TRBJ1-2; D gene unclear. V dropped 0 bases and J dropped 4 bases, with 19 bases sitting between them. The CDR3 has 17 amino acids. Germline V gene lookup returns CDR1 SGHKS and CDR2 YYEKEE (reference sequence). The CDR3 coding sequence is TGTGCCAGCAGCTTGGGGGTCGGGGTCGGACGACTCTATGGCTACACCTTC. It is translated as CASSLGVGVGRLYGYTF.

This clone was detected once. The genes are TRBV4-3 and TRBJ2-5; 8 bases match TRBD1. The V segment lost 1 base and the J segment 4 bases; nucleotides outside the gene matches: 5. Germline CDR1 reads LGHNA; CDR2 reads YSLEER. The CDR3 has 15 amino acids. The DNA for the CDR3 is TGCGCCAGCAGCCAAGCTGGTGGACAGGGAGAGACCCAGTACTTC. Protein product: CASSQAGGQGETQYF.

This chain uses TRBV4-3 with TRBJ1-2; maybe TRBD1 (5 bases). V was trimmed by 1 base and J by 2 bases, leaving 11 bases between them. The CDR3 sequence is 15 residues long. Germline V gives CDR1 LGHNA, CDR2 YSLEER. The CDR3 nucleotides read TGCGCCAGCAGCCAAGTCGACAGCCAAAACTATGGCTACACCTTC. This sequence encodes CASSQVDSQNYGYTF.

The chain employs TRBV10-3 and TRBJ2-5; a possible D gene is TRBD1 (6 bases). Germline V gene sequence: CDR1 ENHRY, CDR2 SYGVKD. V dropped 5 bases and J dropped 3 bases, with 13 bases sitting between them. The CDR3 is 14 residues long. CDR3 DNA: TGTGCCATCAGTAACACGAACAGGGAAGAGACCCAGTACTTC. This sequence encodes CAISNTNREETQYF.

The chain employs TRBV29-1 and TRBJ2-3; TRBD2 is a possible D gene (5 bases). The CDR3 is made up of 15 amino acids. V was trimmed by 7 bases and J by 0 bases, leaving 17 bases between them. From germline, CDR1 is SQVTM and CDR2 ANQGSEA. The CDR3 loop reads CSAASDWASTDTQYF. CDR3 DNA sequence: TGCAGCGCTGCATCGGACTGGGCTAGCACAGATACGCAGTATTTT.

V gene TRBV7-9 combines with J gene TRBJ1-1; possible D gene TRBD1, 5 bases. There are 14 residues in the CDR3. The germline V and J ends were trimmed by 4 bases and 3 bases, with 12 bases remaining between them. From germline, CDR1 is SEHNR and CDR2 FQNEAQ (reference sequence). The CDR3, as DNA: TGTGCCAGCAGCTACCAGGGAGGAGACACTGAAGCTTTCTTT. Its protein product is CASSYQGGDTEAFF.

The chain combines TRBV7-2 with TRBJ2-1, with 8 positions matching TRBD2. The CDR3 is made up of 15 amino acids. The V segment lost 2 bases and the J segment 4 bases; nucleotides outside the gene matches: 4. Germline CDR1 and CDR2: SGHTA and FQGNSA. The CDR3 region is CASSLSSGRYNEQFF. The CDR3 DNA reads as TGTGCCAGCAGCTTATCCAGCGGGAGATACAATGAGCAGTTCTTC. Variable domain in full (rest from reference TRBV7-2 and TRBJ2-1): GAGVSQSPSNKVTEKGKDVELRCDPISGHTALYWYRQSLGQGLEFLIYFQGNSAPDKSGLPSDRFSAERTGGSVSTLTIQRTQQEDSAVYLCASSLSSGRYNEQFFGPGTRLTVL.

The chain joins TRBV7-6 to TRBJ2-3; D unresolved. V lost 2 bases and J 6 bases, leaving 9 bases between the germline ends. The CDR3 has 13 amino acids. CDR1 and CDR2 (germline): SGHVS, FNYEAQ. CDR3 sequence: CASSLSVLDTQYF. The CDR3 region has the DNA TGTGCCAGCAGCTTATCGGTTCTCGATACGCAGTATTTT.

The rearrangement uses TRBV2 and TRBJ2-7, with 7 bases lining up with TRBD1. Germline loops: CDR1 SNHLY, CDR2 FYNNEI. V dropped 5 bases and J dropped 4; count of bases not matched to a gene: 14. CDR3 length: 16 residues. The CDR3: CASSYNPRGRTYEQYF. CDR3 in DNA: TGTGCCAGCAGTTATAACCCTAGGGGGCGTACTTACGAGCAGTACTTC.